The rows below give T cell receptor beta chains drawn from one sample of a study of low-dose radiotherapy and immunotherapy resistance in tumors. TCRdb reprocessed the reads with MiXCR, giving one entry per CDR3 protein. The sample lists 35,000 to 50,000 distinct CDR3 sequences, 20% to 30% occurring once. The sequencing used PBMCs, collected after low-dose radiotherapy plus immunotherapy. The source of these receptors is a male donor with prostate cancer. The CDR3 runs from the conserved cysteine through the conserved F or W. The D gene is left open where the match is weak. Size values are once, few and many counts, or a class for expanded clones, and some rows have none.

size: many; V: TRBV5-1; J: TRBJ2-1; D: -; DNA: TGCGCCAGCAGCTACACGGGGTCCTACAATGAGCAGTTCTTC; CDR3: CASSYTGSYNEQFF
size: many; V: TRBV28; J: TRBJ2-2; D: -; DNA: TGTGCCAGCAGTATCTTAGTTCCGACCGGGGAGCTGTTTTTT; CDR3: CASSILVPTGELFF
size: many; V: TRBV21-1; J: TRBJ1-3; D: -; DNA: TGTGCCAGCAGCAAAGGGGTAAAGGGCCGCAACTCTGGAAACACCATATATTTT; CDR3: CASSKGVKGRNSGNTIYF
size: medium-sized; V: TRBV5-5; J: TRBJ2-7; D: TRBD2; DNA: TGTGCCAGCAGCGCGGGCGCGCTAGCGGGGTCCTACGAGCAGTACTTC; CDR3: CASSAGALAGSYEQYF
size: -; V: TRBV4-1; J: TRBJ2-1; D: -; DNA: TGCGCCAGCAGCCAACAACGCCAAGGAGGGGGAGGTGAGCAGTTCTTC; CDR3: CASSQQRQGGGGEQFF
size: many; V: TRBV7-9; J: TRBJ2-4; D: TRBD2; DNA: TGTGCCAGCAGCTTAGCATTATCTAGCGGGGGTGCCAAAAACATTCAGTACTTC; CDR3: CASSLALSSGGAKNIQYF
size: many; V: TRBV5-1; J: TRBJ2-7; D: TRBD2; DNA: TGCGCCAGCAGCTTTCAAGCGGGAATCTCCTACGAGCAGTACTTC; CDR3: CASSFQAGISYEQYF
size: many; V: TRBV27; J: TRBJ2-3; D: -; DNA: TGTGCCAGCAGTTTATTCGGACCCCTGGCAGCAGATACGCAGTATTTT; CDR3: CASSLFGPLAADTQYF
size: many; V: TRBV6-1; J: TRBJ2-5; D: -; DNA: TGTGCCAGCAGGCAGCCTGCCCAAGAGACCCAGTACTTC; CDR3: CASRQPAQETQYF
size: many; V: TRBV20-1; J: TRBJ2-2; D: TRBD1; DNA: TGCAGTGCTAGATCCCCGGACAGGGGGCGCGTTGGGGAGCTGTTTTTT; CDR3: CSARSPDRGRVGELFF
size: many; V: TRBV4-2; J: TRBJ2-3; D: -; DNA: TGTGCCAGCAGCCAAGTTCGGGGGACTAGCACAGATACGCAGTATTTT; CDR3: CASSQVRGTSTDTQYF
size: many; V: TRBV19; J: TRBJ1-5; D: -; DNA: TGTGCCAGTAGTACCACGTATCGAAGCAATCAGCCCCAGCATTTT; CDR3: CASSTTYRSNQPQHF
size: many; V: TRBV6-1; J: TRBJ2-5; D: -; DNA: TGTGCCAGCAGTTTTAGGGTACAAGAGACCCAGTACTTC; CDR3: CASSFRVQETQYF
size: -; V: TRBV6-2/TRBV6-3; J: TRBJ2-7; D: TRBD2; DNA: TGTGCCAGCAGTGACCGGGCTAGCGGGGTCAGCTCCTACGAGCAGTACTTC; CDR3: CASSDRASGVSSYEQYF
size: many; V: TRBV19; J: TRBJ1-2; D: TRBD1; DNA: TGTGCCAGTAGTGGACAGGCCGGCATCTATGGCTACACCTTC; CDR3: CASSGQAGIYGYTF
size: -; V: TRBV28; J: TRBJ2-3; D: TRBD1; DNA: TGTGCCAGCAGTTGGACAGGGGTGAGCACAGATACGCAGTATTTT; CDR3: CASSWTGVSTDTQYF
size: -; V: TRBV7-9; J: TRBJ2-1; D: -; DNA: TGTGCCAGCAGCAGTAGCATCACTAGCACAGATACGCAGTTCTTC; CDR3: CASSSSITSTDTQFF